This T cell receptor beta chain was sequenced during a study of human T cells and chemical hapten exposure. CDR3 size: 16 residues. Germline lookup yields CDR1 MGHDK and CDR2 SYGVNS. Trimming cost V 1 base and J 0 bases, with 10 bases left between them. TCRdb passed the RACE reads through MiXCR, listing each CDR3 protein once. The sample carries roughly 380,000 distinct CDR3 sequences, roughly 5.3% recorded once. Time point indicated: pre-sensitization, week 0. Treatment of the sample: therapeutic diphenylcyclopropenone sensitization with weekly scalp DPC. The chain carries TRBV25-1 and TRBJ1-3; TRBD1 is a possible D gene (5 bases). The sequence was obtained from a woman between 45 and 65 years old with alopecia areata. Some clones in this sample may be carry-over from other donors' samples. This sample comprised whole blood, obtained in connection with sensitization to the hapten diphenylcyclopropenone (DPC). CDR3 amino acids: CASSEWGILSGNTIYF. The CDR3 DNA is TGTGCCAGCAGTGAATGGGGGATCCTCTCTGGAAACACCATATATTTT.